The subject of this entry is one TCR beta chain. The CDR3 extends over 18 amino acids. The germline CDR1 and CDR2 sequences are LNHNV and YYDKDF (reference sequence). The trim removed 3 bases at V and 5 bases at J, leaving 18 bases unmatched. The data are from a study of T-cell reconstitution after alpha-beta-depleted transplantation in children. TCRbeta library construction was performed incorporating unique molecular identifiers. TCRdb redid the calling of the PCR reads with MiXCR, one entry per CDR3 protein. The sample shows hundreds of thousands of distinct CDR3 sequences, around 18% of them seen only once.

Sequencing used PBMCs from the stem cell graft donor, obtained from the stem cell graft. The rearrangement joins TRBV15 to TRBJ2-5; 7 bases are shared with TRBD1. This TCR was sampled from a human donor who donated a stem cell graft to a child with acute lymphoblastic leukemia. This CDR3 is CATSSEGAGQASWETQYF. DNA of the CDR3: TGTGCCACCAGCAGTGAGGGGGCCGGCCAGGCTAGTTGGGAGACCCAGTACTTC.